This T cell receptor (beta chain) was identified during a study of identical twins. Study observations and caveats: A partial confounding effect on zero-insertion analyses could come from invariant MAIT and iNKT cells.

This clonotype showed up just a few times. Its antigen is unknown. TCRdb re-called the 5' RACE reads with MiXCR, one entry per CDR3 protein. Among about 490,000 distinct CDR3 sequences listed, over 12% were seen once. This same sample was also taken into another study, of yellow fever vaccine responses in identical twins.

Sequenced: CD4+ T cells sorted from blood. This TCR was recovered from a woman aged 18-30 years in good health.

The CDR3 nucleotides read TGCAGTGCTAGAGATGGGTCTAGTCCTGAAGAGACCCAGTACTTC. It yields the protein CSARDGSSPEETQYF. The genes are TRBV20-1 and TRBJ2-5; D unclear. The CDR3 is 15 residues long. V was trimmed by 0 bases and J by 3 bases, leaving 14 bases between them. Germline CDR1 is DFQATT and CDR2 is SNEGSKA (reference sequence).